This record concerns one TCR beta chain sequence. Its specificity is not known. Looked up from germline, CDR1 is SEHNR and CDR2 is FQNEAQ (reference sequence). J gave up 3 bases and V 5 bases, and 6 bases lay outside the gene matches. The CDR3 length is 14 residues. Measured with immunoSEQ multiplex PCR; TCRdb has only the in-frame clones, and not every one. This table has nearly 70,000 clones, 79% appearing once. This entry belongs to a study of a mutant IDH1 vaccine in newly diagnosed glioma. About the research overall: Therapy received beforehand was radiotherapy, temozolomide, or both, with most patients given both. General observations from the study: Of the patients, about 95% had vaccine-induced immune responses. Pseudoprogression appeared independent of alterations in top peripheral clonotypes.

The time point is: baseline, week 1 (first vaccination visit). Treatment meaning: pre-vaccination baseline after standard-of-care therapy. New astrocytomas of WHO grade 3 or 4 that were IDH1-mutant and ATRX-lost were found in the donors. This material consisted of PBMCs, taken from a glioma patient treated with radiotherapy, temozolomide or both. The chain joins TRBV7-9 to TRBJ1-1, with 7 bases aligning to TRBD1. The TCR was taken from a middle-aged man with glioma. CDR3 amino acids: CASSPWTGYTEAFF. CDR3 sequence (DNA): TGTGCCAGCAGCCCCTGGACAGGTTACACTGAAGCTTTCTTT.